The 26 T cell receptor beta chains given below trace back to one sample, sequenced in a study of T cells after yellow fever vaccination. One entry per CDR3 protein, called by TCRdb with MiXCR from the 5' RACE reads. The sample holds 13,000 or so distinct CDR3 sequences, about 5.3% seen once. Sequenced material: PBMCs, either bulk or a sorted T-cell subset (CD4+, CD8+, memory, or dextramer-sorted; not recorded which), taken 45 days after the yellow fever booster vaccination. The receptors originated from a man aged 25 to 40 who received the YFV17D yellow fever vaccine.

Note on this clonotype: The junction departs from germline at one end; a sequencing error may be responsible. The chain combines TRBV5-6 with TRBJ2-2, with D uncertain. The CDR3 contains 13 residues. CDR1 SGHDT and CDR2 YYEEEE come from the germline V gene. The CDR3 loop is CAISSRISGELFF. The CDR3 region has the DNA TGTGCCATCAGCTCCCGGATAAGCGGGGAGCTGTTTTTT.

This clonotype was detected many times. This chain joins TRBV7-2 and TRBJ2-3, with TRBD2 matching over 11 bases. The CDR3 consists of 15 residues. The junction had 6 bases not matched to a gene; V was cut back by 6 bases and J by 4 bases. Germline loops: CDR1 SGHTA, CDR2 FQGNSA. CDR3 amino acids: CASRYLAGGPDTQYF. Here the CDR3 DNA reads TGTGCCAGCAGATACTTAGCGGGAGGGCCAGATACGCAGTATTTT.

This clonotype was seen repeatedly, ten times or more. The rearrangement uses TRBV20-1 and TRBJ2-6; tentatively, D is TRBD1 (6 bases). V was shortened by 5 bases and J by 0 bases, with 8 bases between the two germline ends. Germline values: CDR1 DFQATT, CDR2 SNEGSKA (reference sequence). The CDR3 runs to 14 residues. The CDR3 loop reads CSAADSSGANVLTF. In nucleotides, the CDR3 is TGCAGTGCTGCGGACAGCTCTGGGGCCAACGTCCTGACTTTC.

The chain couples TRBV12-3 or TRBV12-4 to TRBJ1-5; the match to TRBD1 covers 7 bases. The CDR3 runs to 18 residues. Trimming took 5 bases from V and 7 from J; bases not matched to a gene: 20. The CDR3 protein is CASSPGRDRVKMRQPQHF. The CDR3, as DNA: TGTGCCAGCAGTCCGGGGAGAGACAGGGTCAAGATGAGACAGCCCCAGCATTTT.

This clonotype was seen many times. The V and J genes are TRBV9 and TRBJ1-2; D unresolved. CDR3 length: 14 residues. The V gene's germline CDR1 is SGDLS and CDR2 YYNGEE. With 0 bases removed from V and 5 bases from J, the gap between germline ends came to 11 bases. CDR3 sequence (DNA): TGTGCCAGCAGCGTAGGTAGCCAGCTTTATGGCTACACCTTC. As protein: CASSVGSQLYGYTF.

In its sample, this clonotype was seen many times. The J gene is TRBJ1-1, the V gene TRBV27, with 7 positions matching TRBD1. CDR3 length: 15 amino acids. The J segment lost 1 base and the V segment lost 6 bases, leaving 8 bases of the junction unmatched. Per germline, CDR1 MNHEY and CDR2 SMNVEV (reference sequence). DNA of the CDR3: TGTGCCAGCAGCGGATGGACAGGAGCGAACACTGAAGCTTTCTTT. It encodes CASSGWTGANTEAFF.

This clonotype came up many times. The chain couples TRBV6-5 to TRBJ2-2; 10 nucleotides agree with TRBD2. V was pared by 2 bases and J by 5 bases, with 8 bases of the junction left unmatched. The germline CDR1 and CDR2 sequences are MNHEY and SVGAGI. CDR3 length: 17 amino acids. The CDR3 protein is CASSYGAGTSVTGELFF. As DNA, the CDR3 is TGTGCCAGCAGTTACGGAGCCGGGACTAGCGTTACCGGGGAGCTGTTTTTT.

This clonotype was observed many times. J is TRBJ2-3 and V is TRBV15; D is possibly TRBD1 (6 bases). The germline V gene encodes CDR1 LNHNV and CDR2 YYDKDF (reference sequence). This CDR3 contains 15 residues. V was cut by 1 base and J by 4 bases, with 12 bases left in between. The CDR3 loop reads CATSRVGGLSDTQYF. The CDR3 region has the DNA TGTGCCACCAGCAGAGTTGGGGGCTTGTCAGATACGCAGTATTTT. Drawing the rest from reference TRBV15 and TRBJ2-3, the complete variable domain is DAMVIQNPRYQVTQFGKPVTLSCSQTLNHNVMYWYQQKSSQAPKLLFHYYDKDFNNEADTPDNFQSRRPNTSFCFLDIRSPGLGDTAMYLCATSRVGGLSDTQYFGPGTRLTVL.

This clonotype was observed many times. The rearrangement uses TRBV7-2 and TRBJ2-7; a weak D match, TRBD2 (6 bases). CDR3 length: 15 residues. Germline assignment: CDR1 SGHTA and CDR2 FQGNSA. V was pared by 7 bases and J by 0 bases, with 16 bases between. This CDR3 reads CASKQSSGDSYEQYF. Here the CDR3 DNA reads TGTGCCAGCAAGCAAAGTAGCGGAGACTCCTACGAGCAGTACTTC.

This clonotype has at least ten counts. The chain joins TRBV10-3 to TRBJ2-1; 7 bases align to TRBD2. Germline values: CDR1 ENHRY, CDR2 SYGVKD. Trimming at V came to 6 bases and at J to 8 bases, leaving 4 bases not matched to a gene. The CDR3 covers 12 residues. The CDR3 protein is CAISEREDEQFF. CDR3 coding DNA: TGTGCCATCAGCGAACGGGAGGATGAGCAGTTCTTC.

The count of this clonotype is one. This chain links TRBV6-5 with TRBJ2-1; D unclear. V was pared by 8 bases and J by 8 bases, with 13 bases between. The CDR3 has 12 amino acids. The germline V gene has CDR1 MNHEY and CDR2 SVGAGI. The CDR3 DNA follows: TGTGCCAGCTCTCAAGGTATTGATGAGCAGTTCTTC. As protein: CASSQGIDEQFF.

This CDR3 is CARSPGTPGEQYF. The CDR3 DNA follows: TGTGCCAGGAGCCCCGGGACACCGGGCGAGCAGTACTTC. The chain couples TRBV28 to TRBJ2-7; a weak D match, TRBD1 (6 bases). This CDR3 has 13 residues. Trimming removed 9 bases from V and 6 bases from J, with 18 bases in between. CDR1 and CDR2 from the germline V gene are MDHEN and SYDVKM.

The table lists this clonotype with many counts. The CDR3 region has the DNA TGCGCCAGCAGCTTGACGGGGTTCAATGAGCAGTTCTTC. Translating it yields CASSLTGFNEQFF. The V call is TRBV5-1, the J call TRBJ2-1; TRBD2 might be the D (5 bases). CDR1 is SGHRS and CDR2 is YFSETQ in the germline V gene. The germline V and J ends were trimmed by 1 base and 6 bases, with 8 bases remaining between them. The CDR3 runs 13 residues.

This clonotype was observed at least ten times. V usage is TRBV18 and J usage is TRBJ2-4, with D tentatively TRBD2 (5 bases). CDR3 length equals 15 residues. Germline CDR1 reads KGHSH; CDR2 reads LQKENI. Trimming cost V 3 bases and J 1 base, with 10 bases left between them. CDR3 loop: CASSPRERAKNIQYF. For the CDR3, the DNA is TGTGCCAGCTCACCGAGGGAGCGGGCCAAAAACATTCAGTACTTC.

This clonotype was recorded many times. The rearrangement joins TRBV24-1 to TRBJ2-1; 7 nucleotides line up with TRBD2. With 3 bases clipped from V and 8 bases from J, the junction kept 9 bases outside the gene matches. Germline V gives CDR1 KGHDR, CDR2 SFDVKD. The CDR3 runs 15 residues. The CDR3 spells CATSDISGSRDEQFF. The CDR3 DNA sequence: TGTGCCACCAGTGATATTAGCGGGTCCCGCGATGAGCAGTTCTTC.

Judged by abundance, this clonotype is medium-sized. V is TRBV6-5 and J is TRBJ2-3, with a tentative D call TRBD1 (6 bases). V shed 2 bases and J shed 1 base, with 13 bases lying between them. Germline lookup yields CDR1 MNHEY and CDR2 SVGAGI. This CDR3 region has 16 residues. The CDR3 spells CASSYGARGRTDTQYF. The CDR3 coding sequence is TGTGCCAGCAGTTACGGGGCCAGGGGCCGCACAGATACGCAGTATTTT.

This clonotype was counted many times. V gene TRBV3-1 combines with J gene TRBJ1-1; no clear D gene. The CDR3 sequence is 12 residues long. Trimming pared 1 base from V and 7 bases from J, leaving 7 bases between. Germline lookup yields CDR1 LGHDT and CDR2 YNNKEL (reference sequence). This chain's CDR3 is CASSQGISEAFF. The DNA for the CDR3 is TGTGCCAGCAGCCAAGGTATCAGTGAAGCTTTCTTT.

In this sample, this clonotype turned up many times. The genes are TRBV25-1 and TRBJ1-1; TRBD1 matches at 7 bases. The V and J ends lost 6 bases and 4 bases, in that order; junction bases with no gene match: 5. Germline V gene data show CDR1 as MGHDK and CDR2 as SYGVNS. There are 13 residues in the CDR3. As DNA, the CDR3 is TGTGCCAGCAGCGATCCAGGGGGCACTGAAGCTTTCTTT. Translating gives CASSDPGGTEAFF.

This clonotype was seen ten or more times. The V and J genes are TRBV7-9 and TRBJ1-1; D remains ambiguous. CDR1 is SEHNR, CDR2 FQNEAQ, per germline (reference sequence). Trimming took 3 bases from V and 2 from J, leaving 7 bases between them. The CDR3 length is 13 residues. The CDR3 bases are TGTGCCAGCAGCTTCAGGTTAAACACTGAAGCTTTCTTT. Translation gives CASSFRLNTEAFF. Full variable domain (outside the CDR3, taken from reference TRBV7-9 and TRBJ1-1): DTGVSQNPRHKITKRGQNVTFRCDPISEHNRLYWYRQTLGQGPEFLTYFQNEAQLEKSRLLSDRFSAERPKGSFSTLEIQRTEQGDSAMYLCASSFRLNTEAFFGQGTRLTVV.

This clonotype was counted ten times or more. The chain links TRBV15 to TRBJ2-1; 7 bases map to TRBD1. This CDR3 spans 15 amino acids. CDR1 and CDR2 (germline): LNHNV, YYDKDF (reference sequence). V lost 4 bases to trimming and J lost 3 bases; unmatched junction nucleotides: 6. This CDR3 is CATSTLAGGYNEQFF. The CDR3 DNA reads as TGTGCCACCAGCACTCTGGCAGGGGGCTACAATGAGCAGTTCTTC. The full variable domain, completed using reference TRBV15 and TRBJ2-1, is DAMVIQNPRYQVTQFGKPVTLSCSQTLNHNVMYWYQQKSSQAPKLLFHYYDKDFNNEADTPDNFQSRRPNTSFCFLDIRSPGLGDTAMYLCATSTLAGGYNEQFFGPGTRLTVL.

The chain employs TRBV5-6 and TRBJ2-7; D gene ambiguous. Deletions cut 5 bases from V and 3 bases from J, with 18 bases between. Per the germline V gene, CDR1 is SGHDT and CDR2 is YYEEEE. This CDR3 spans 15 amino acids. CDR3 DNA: TGTGCCAGCAGATCGGCGATGGGTCCACACTACGAGCAGTACTTC. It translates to CASRSAMGPHYEQYF.

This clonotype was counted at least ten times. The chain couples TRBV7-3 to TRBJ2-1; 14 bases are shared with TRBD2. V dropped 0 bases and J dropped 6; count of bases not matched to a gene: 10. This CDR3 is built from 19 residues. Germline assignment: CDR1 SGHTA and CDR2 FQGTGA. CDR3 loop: CASSLTGTSGSGAINEQFF. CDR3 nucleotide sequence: TGTGCCAGCAGCTTAACCGGGACTAGCGGGAGCGGGGCTATCAATGAGCAGTTCTTC.

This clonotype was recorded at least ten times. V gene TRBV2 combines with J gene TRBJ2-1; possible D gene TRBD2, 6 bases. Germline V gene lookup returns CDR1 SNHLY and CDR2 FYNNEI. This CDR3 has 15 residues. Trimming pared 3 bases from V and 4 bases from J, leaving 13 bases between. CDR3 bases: TGTGCCAGCAGTGAGAGGGAGGTACGGTACAATGAGCAGTTCTTC. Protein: CASSEREVRYNEQFF.

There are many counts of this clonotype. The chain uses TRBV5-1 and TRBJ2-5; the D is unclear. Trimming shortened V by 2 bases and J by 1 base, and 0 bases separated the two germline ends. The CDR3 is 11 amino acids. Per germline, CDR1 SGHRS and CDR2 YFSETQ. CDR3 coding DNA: TGCGCCAGCAGCTTCCAAGAGACCCAGTACTTC. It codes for CASSFQETQYF.

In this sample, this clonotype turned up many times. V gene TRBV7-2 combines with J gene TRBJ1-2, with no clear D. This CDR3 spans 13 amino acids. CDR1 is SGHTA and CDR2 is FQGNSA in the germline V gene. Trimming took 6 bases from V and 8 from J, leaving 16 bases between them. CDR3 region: CASRSGIPQGYTF. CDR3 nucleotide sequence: TGTGCCAGCAGATCCGGGATCCCTCAGGGCTACACCTTC.

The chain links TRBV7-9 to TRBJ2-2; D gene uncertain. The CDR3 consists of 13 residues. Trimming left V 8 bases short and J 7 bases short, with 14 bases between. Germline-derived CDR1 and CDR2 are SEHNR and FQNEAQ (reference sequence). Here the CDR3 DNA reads TGTGCCAGCGGCCCCCGGATAAGCGGGGAGCTGTTTTTT. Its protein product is CASGPRISGELFF.